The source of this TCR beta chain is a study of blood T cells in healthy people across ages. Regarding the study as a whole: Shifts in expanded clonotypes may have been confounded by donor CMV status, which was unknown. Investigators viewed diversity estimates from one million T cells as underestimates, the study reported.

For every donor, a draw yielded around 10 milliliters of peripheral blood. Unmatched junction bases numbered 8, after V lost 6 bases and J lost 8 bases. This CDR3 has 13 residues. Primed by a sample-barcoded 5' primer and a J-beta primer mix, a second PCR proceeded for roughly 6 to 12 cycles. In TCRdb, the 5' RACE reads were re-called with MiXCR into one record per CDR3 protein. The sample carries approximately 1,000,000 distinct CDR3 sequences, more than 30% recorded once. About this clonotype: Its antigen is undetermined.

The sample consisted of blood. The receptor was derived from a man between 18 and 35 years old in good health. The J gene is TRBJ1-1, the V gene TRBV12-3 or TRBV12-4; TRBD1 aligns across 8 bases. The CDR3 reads CASSVPGGREAFF. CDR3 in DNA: TGTGCCAGCAGCGTTCCAGGGGGCCGCGAAGCTTTCTTT.